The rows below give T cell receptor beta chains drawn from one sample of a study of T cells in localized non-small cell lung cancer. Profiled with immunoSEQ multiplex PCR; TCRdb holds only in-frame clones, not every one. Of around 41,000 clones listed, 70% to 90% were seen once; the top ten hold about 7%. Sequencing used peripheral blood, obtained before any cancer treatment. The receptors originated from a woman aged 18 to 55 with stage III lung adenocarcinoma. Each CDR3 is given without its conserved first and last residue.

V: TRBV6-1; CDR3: ASSDPQGGYT
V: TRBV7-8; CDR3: ASSKGQRNQPQH
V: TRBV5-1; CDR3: ASSFSGADTQY
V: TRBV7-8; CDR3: ASSLGKGNYEQY
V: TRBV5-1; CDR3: ASSLDRDETQY
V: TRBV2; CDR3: AAPFRRGYNEQF
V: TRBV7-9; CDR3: ASSPLGDSQAGETQY
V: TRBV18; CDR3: ASSRMVETQY
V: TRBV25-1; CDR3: ASRQGDQPQH
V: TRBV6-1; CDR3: ASLEIQAGGQPQH
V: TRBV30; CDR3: AWRTGPGNSPLH
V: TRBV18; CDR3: ASSQGTGSGTDTQY
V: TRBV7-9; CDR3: ASSLASGNSPLH
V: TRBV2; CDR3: ASSVGNTEAF